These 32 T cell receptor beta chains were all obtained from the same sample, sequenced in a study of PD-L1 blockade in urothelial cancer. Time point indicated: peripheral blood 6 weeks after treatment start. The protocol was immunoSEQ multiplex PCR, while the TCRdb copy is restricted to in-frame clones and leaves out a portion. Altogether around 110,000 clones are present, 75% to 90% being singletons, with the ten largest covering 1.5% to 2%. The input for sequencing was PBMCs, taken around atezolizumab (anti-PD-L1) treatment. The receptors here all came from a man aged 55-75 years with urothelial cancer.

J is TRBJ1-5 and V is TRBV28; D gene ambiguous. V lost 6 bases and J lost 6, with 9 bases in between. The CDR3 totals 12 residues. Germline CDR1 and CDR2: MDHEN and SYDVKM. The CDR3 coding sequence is TGTGCCAGCAGGGCCCCGGGTCAGCCCCAGCATTTT. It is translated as CASRAPGQPQHF.

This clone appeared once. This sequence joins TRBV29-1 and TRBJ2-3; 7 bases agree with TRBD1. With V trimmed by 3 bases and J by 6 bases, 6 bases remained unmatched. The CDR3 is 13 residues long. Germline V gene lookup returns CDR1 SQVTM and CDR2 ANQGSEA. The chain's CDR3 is CSVDDRVVDTQYF. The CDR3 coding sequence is TGCAGCGTTGACGACAGGGTAGTGGATACGCAGTATTTT.

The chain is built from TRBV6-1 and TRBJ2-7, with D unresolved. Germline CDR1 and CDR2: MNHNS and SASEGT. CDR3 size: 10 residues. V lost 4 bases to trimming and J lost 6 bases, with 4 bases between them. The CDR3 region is CASSVLEQYF. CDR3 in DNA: TGTGCCAGCAGTGTTCTCGAGCAGTACTTC.

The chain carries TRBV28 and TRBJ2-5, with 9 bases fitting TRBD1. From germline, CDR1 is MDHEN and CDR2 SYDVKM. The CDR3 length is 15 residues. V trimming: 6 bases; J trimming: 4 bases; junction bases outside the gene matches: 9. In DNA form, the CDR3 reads TGTGCCAGCAGGAGACACAGGGGGCTAGGAGAGACCCAGTACTTC. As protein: CASRRHRGLGETQYF.

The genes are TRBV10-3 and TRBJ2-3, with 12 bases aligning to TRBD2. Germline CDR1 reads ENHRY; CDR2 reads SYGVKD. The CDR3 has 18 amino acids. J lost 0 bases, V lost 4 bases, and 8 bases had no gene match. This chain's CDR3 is CAISGTSGTLSSTDTQYF. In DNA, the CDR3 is TGTGCCATCAGTGGGACTAGCGGGACGCTATCTAGCACAGATACGCAGTATTTT.

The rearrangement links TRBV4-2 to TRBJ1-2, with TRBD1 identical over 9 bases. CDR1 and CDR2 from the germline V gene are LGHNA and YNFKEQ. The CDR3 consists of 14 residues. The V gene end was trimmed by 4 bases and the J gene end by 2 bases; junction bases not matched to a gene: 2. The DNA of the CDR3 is TGTGCCAGCAGCCCCGGGACAGGGAACTATGGCTACACCTTC. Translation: CASSPGTGNYGYTF.

The CDR3 is CASSTRTGAYNEQFF. The DNA of the CDR3 is TGTGCCAGCAGTACTAGGACAGGGGCTTACAATGAGCAGTTCTTC. The rearrangement joins TRBV2 to TRBJ2-1, with TRBD1 matching over 9 bases. V was clipped by 5 bases and J by 4 bases; unmatched bases: 6. The CDR3 covers 15 residues. Per the germline V gene, CDR1 is SNHLY and CDR2 is FYNNEI.

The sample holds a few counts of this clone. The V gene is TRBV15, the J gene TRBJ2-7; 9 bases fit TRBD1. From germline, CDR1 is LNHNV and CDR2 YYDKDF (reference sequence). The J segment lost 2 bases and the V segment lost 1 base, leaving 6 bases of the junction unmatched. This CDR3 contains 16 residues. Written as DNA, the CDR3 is TGTGCCACCAGCAGAGGGACCGGGACAGGGACCTACGAGCAGTACTTC. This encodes CATSRGTGTGTYEQYF. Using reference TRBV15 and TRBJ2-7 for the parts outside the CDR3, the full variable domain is DAMVIQNPRYQVTQFGKPVTLSCSQTLNHNVMYWYQQKSSQAPKLLFHYYDKDFNNEADTPDNFQSRRPNTSFCFLDIRSPGLGDTAMYLCATSRGTGTGTYEQYFGPGTRLTVT.

This CDR3 reads CASSRTGGRWGTEAFF. As DNA, the CDR3 is TGTGCCAGCAGCCGGACAGGGGGCCGGTGGGGCACTGAAGCTTTCTTT. V gene TRBV7-2 combines with J gene TRBJ1-1; 11 bases are shared with TRBD1. With V trimmed by 5 bases and J by 4 bases, 9 bases remained unmatched. The CDR3 is 16 residues long. Germline CDR1 and CDR2: SGHTA and FQGNSA.

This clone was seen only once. As DNA, the CDR3 is TGTGCCACCCAGGACAGGGGATTGGGTGAGCAGTTCTTC. Its translation is CATQDRGLGEQFF. The rearrangement links TRBV6-5 to TRBJ2-1; 9 bases match TRBD1. V lost 10 bases to trimming and J lost 9 bases; unmatched junction nucleotides: 10. Germline V gene sequence: CDR1 MNHEY, CDR2 SVGAGI. The CDR3 totals 13 residues.

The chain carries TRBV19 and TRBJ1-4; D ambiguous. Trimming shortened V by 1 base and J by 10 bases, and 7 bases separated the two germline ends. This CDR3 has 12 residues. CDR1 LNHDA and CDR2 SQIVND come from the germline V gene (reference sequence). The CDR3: CASSIGPGKLFF. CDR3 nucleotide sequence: TGTGCCAGTAGTATAGGCCCCGGAAAACTGTTTTTT.

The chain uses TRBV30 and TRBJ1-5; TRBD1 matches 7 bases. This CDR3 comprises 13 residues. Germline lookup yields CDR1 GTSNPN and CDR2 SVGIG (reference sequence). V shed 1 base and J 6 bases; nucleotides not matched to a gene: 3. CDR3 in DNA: TGTGCCTGGAGTGACAGGGGCCGTCAGCCCCAGCATTTT. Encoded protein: CAWSDRGRQPQHF. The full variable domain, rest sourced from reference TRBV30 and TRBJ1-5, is SQTIHQWPATLVQPVGSPLSLECTVEGTSNPNLYWYRQAAGRGLQLLFYSVGIGQISSEVPQNLSASRPQDRQFILSSKKLLLSDSGFYLCAWSDRGRQPQHFGDGTRLSIL.

In nucleotides, the CDR3 is TGTGCCAGCAGGGGACAGGGGGGTGGCTACACCTTC. Translation gives CASRGQGGGYTF. V usage is TRBV2 and J usage is TRBJ1-2; TRBD1 aligns across 11 bases. The junction had 1 base not matched to a gene; V was cut back by 6 bases and J by 7 bases. CDR1 is SNHLY and CDR2 is FYNNEI in the germline V gene. This CDR3 is built from 12 residues.

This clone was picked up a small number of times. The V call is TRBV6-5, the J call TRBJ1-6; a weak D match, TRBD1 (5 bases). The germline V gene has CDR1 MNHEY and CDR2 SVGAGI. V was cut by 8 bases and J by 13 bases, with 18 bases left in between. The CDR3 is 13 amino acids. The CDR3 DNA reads TGTGCCAGCTCCGACAGCCCACTGGCGCCCCTCCACTTT. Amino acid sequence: CASSDSPLAPLHF.

CDR3 region: CASSPPLQRANYGYTF. CDR3 DNA sequence: TGTGCCAGCAGTCCACCCCTACAGAGAGCTAACTATGGCTACACCTTC. The V gene is TRBV25-1, the J gene TRBJ1-2; D gene uncertain. The CDR3 length is 16 residues. V was shortened by 5 bases and J by 0 bases, with 16 bases between the two germline ends. The germline CDR1 and CDR2 sequences are MGHDK and SYGVNS.

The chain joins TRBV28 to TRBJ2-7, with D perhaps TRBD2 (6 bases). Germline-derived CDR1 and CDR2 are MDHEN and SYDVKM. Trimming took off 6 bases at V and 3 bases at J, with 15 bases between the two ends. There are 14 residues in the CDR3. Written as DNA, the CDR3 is TGTGCCAGCAGCTTGACTAGTTTCCTCTACGAGCAGTACTTC. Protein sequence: CASSLTSFLYEQYF.

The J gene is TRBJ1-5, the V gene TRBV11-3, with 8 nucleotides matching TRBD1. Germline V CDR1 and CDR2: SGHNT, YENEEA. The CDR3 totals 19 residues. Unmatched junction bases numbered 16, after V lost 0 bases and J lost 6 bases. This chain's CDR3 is CASSLERQGAPSHAQPQHF. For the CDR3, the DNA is TGTGCCAGCAGCTTAGAGCGGCAGGGGGCGCCCTCTCACGCTCAGCCCCAGCATTTT.

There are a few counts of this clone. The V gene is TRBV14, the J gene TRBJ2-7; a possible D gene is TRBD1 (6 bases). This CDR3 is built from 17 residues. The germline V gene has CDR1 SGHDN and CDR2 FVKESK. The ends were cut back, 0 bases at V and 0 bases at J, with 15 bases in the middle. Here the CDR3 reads CASSQEFTGISSYEQYF. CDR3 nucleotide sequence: TGTGCCAGCAGCCAAGAGTTCACAGGGATTAGCTCCTACGAGCAGTACTTC.

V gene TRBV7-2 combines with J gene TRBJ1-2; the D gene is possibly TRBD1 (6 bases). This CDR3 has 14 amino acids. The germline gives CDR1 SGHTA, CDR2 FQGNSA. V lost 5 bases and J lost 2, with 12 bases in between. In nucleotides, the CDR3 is TGTGCCAGCAGCATCCAAACAGGGAACTATGGCTACACCTTC. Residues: CASSIQTGNYGYTF.

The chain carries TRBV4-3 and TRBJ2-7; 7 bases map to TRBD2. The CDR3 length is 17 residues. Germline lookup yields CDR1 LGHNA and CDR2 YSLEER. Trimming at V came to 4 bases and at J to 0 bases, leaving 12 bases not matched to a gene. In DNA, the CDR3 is TGCGCCAGCAGCCCGATTTTAGCGGGCCCAACCTCCTACGAGCAGTACTTC. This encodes CASSPILAGPTSYEQYF.

The CDR3: CASSRFVQGAEQYF. CDR3 sequence (DNA): TGTGCCAGCAGCCGTTTTGTACAGGGGGCGGAGCAGTACTTC. V and J are TRBV6-5 and TRBJ2-7; TRBD1 agrees at 9 bases. The CDR3 spans 14 residues. The germline CDR1 and CDR2 sequences are MNHEY and SVGAGI. J lost 7 bases, V lost 6 bases, and 10 bases had no gene match.

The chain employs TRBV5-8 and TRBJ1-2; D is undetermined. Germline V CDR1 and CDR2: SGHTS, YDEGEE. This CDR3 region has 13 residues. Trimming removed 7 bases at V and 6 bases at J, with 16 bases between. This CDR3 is CASRRLAPDGYTF. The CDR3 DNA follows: TGTGCCAGCCGTCGACTGGCACCGGATGGCTACACCTTC. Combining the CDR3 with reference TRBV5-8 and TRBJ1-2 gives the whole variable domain EAGVTQSPTHLIKTRGQQATLRCSPISGHTSVYWYQQALGLGLQFLLWYDEGEERNRGNFPPRFSGRQFPNYSSELNVNALELEDSALYLCASRRLAPDGYTFGSGTRLTVV.

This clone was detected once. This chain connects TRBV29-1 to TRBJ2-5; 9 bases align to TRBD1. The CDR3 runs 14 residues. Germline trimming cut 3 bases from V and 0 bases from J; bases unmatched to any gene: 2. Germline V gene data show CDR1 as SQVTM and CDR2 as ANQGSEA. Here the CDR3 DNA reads TGCAGCGTTGAGAACAGGGGGCACCAAGAGACCCAGTACTTC. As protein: CSVENRGHQETQYF.

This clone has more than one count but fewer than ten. The CDR3 nucleotides read TGCGCCAGCAGTGAGTTGCGGAACTACGAGCAGTACTTC. It yields the protein CASSELRNYEQYF. This chain connects TRBV10-1 to TRBJ2-7; D is unclear. The V gene lost 1 base and the J gene lost 3 bases, with 7 bases spanning the gap. The germline CDR1 and CDR2 sequences are WNHNN and SYGVQD (reference sequence). CDR3 length: 13 amino acids.

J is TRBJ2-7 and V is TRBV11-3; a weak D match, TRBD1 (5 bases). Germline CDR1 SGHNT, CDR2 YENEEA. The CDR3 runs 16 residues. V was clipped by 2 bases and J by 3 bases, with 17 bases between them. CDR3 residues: CASSLSFPGPIYEQYF. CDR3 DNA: TGTGCCAGCAGCTTATCATTCCCAGGGCCAATCTACGAGCAGTACTTC.

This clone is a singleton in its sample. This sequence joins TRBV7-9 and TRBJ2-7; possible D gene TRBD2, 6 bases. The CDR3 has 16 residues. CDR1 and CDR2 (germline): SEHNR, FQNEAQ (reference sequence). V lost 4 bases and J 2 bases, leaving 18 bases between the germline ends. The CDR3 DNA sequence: TGTGCCAGCAGCTCTACCCCTATGCGGGACGCCTACGAGCAGTACTTC. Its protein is CASSSTPMRDAYEQYF.

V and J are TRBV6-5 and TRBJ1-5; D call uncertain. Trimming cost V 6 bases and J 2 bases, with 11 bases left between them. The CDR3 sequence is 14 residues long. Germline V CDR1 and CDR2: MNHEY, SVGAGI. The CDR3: CASSVLHGNQPQHF. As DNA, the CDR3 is TGTGCCAGCAGCGTACTCCATGGCAATCAGCCCCAGCATTTT.

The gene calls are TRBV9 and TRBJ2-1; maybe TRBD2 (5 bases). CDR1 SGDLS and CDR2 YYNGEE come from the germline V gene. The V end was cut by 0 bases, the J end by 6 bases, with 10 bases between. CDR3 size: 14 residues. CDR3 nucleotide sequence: TGTGCCAGCAGCGTAGCGGGGTTCCCCAATGAGCAGTTCTTC. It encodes CASSVAGFPNEQFF.

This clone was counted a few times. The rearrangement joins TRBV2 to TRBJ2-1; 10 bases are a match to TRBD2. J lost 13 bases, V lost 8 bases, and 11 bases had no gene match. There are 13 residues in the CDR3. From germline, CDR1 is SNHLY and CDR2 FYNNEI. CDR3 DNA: TGTGCCAGCCGCTTGGATAGCGGGGGGCCCCAGTTCTTC. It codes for CASRLDSGGPQFF.

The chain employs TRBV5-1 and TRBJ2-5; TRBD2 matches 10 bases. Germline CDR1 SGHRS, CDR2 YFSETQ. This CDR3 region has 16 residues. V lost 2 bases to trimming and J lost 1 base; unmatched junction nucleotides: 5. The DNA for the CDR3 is TGCGCCAGCAGCTTTTTAGCGGGGGGCCCCCAAGAGACCCAGTACTTC. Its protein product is CASSFLAGGPQETQYF.

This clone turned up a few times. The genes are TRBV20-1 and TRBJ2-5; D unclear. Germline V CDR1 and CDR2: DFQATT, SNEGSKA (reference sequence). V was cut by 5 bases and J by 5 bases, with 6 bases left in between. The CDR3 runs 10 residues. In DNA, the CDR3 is TGCAGTGCTGGCCTTGAGACCCAGTACTTC. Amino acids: CSAGLETQYF.

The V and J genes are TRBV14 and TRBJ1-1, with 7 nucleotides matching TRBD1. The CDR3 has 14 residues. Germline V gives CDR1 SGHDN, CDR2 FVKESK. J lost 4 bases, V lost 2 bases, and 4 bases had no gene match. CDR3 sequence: CASSQISGGTEAFF. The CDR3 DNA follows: TGTGCCAGCAGCCAAATCTCAGGGGGCACTGAAGCTTTCTTT.